This T cell receptor beta chain appears in the sequencing data of a study of T cell responses to AZD1222 COVID-19 vaccine. Repertoires were generated with immunoSEQ multiplex PCR, while TCRdb's copy carries only in-frame clones and drops some. This sample has fewer than 90,000 clones, with roughly 88% found just once. The CDR3 spans 14 residues. Germline lookup yields CDR1 LGHNT and CDR2 FRNRAP. Trimming cost V 2 bases and J 5 bases; bases outside gene matches: 4. The starting material was peripheral blood, obtained on day 0 of AZD1222 vaccination. This chain joins TRBV12-5 and TRBJ1-1, with 8 bases that match TRBD1. This receptor was identified in an adult in good health. CDR3 DNA: TGTGCTAGTGGTTTGAGGGACAGGTTTACTGAAGCTTTCTTT. Residues: CASGLRDRFTEAFF.